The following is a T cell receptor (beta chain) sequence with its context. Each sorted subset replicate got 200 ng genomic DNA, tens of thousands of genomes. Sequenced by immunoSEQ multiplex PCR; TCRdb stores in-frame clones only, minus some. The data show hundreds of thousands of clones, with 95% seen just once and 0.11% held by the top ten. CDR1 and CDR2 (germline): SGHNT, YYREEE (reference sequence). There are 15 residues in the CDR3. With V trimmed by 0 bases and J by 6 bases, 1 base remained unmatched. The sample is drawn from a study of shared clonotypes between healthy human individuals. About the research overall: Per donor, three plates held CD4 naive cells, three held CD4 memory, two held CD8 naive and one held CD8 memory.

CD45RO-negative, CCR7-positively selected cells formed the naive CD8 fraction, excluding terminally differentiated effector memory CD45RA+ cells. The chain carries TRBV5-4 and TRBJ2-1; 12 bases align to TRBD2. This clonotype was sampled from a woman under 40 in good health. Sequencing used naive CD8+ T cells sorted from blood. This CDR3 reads CASSLASGRVNEQFF. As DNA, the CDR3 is TGTGCCAGCAGCTTGGCTAGCGGGAGGGTCAATGAGCAGTTCTTC. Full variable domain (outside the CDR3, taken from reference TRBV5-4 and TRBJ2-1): ETGVTQSPTHLIKTRGQQVTLRCSSQSGHNTVSWYQQALGQGPQFIFQYYREEENGRGNFPPRFSGLQFPNYSSELNVNALELDDSALYLCASSLASGRVNEQFFGPGTRLTVL.